This T cell receptor (beta chain) was retrieved from a study of shared clonotypes between healthy human individuals. About the research overall: CD4 naive cells filled three plates per donor, CD4 memory three, CD8 naive two and CD8 memory one.

With V trimmed by 6 bases and J by 1 base, 4 bases remained unmatched. Germline assignment: CDR1 MNHEY and CDR2 SMNVEV (reference sequence). The CDR3 covers 15 residues. The method was immunoSEQ multiplex PCR; TCRdb's version includes in-frame clones alone and lacks a portion of them. The sample yields about a million clones, around 75% seen once. This clone was picked up many times. The sample comprised memory CD4+ T cells sorted from blood. The subset is: CD45RA-negative fraction. The clonotype was recovered from a man younger than 30 in good health. The chain employs TRBV27 and TRBJ2-1; TRBD2 matches at 9 bases. For the CDR3, the DNA is TGTGCCAGCAGCAAGGGACTAGCTTCCTACAATGAGCAGTTCTTC. Translation: CASSKGLASYNEQFF.